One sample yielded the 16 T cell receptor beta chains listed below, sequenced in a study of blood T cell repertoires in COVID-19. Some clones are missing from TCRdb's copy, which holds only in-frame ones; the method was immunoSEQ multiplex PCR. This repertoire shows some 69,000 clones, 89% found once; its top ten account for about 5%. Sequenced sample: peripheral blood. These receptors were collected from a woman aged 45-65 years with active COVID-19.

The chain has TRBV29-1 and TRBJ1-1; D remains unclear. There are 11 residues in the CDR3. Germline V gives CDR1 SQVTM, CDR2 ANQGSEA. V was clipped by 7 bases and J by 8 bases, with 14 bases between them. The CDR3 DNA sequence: TGCAGCGCCTGGGCGGGCGAGGAAGCTTTCTTT. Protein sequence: CSAWAGEEAFF.

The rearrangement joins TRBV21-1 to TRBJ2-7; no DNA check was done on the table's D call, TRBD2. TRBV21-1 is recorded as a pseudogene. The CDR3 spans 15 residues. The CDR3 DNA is TGTGCCAGCAGCAATGGGACTAGCGAAATCTACGAGCAGTACTTC. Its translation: CASSNGTSEIYEQYF.

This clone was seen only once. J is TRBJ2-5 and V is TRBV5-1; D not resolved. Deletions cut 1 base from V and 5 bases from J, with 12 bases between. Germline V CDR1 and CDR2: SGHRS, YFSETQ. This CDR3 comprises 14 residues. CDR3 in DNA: TGCGCCAGCAGCTTGAATTCTCAGGTGGAGACCCAGTACTTC. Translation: CASSLNSQVETQYF.

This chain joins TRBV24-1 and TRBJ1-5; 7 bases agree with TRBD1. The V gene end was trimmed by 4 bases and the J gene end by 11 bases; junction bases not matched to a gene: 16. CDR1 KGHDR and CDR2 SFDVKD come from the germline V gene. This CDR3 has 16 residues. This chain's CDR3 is CATSDESTGSVRTQHF. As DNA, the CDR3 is TGTGCCACCAGTGACGAATCGACAGGGTCGGTCAGGACCCAGCATTTT.

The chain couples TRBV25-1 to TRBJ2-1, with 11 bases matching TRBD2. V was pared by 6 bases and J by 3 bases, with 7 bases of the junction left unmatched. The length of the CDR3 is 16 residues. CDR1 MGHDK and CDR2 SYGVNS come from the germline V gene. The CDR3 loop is CASRGSGTSGYNEQFF. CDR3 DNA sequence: TGTGCCAGCAGAGGCTCCGGGACTAGCGGCTACAATGAGCAGTTCTTC.

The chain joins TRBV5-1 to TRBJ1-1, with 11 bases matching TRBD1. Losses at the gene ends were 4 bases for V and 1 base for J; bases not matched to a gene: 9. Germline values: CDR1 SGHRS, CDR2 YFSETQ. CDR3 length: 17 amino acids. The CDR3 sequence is CASSQLAGQGENTEAFF. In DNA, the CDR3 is TGCGCCAGCAGCCAACTAGCGGGACAGGGGGAGAACACTGAAGCTTTCTTT.

The CDR3 DNA follows: TGTGCCAGCAGCGGGGGGGGATACAATGAGCAGTTCTTC. Amino acids: CASSGGGYNEQFF. The V call is TRBV2, the J call TRBJ2-1; 8 bases fit TRBD2. V dropped 6 bases and J dropped 4; count of bases not matched to a gene: 2. This CDR3 spans 13 amino acids. CDR1 and CDR2 (germline): SNHLY, FYNNEI. Variable domain in full (rest from reference TRBV2 and TRBJ2-1): EPEVTQTPSHQVTQMGQEVILRCVPISNHLYFYWYRQILGQKVEFLVSFYNNEISEKSEIFDDQFSVERPDGSNFTLKIRSTKLEDSAMYFCASSGGGYNEQFFGPGTRLTVL.

DNA of the CDR3: TGTGCCAGCACCTCCAAGGGGGGGAGACCGAACACTGAAGCTTTCTTT. Translation: CASTSKGGRPNTEAFF. The chain employs TRBV6-6 and TRBJ1-1; TRBD1 is a possible D gene (6 bases). Germline V gene sequence: CDR1 MNHNY, CDR2 SVGAGI (reference sequence). This CDR3 is built from 16 residues. The germline V and J ends were trimmed by 7 bases and 1 base, with 19 bases remaining between them.

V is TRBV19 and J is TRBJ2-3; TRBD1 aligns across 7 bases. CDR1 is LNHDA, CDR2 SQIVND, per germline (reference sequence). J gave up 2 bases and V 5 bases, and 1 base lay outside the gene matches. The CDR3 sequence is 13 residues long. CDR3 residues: CASSQGVTDTQYF. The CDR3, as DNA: TGTGCCAGTAGTCAGGGGGTCACAGATACGCAGTATTTT.

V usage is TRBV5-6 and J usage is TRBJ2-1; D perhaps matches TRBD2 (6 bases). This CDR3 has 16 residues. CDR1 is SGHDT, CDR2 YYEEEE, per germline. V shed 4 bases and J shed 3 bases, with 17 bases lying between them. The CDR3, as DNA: TGTGCCAGCAGCCCGGGAGCCGATGGGGGCTACAATGAGCAGTTCTTC. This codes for CASSPGADGGYNEQFF. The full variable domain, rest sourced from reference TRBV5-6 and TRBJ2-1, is DAGVTQSPTHLIKTRGQQVTLRCSPKSGHDTVSWYQQALGQGPQFIFQYYEEEERQRGNFPDRFSGHQFPNYSSELNVNALLLGDSALYLCASSPGADGGYNEQFFGPGTRLTVL.

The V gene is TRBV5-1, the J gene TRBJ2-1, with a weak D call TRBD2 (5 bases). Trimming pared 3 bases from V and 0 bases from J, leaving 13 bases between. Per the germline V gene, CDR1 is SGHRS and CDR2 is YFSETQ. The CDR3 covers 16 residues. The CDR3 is CASSSEDGSSYNEQFF. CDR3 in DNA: TGCGCCAGCAGCTCGGAGGACGGTAGCTCCTACAATGAGCAGTTCTTC.

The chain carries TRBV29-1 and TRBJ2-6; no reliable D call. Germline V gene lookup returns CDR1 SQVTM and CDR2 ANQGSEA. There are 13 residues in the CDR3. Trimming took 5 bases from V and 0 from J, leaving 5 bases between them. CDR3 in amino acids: CSVRSSGANVLTF. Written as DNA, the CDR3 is TGCAGCGTTCGGAGCTCTGGGGCCAACGTCCTGACTTTC.

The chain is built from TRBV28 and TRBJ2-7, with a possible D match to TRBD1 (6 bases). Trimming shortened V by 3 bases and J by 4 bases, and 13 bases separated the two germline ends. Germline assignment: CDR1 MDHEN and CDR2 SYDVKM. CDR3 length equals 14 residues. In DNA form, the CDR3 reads TGTGCCAGCAGTTTCCACGGGACATCATACGAGCAGTACTTC. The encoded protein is CASSFHGTSYEQYF.

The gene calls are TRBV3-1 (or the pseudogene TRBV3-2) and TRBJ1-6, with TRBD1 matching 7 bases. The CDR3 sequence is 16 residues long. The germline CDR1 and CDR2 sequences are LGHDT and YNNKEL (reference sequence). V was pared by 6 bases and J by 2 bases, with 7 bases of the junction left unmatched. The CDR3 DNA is TGTGCCAGCAGTCCCGACAGGGCAGCCTATAATTCACCCCTCCACTTT. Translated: CASSPDRAAYNSPLHF.

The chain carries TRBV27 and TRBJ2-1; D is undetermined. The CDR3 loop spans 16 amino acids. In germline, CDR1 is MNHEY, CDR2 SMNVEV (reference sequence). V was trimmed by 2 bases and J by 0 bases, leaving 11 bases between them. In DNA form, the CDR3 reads TGTGCCAGCAGTTTAGGGCGCCTCAGCTCCTACAATGAGCAGTTCTTC. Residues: CASSLGRLSSYNEQFF.

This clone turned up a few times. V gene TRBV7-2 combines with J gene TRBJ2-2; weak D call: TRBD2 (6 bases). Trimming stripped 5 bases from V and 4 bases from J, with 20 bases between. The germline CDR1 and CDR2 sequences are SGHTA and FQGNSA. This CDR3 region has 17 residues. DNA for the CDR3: TGTGCCAGCAGCCATGCCCCCGGGACTTATGGCACCGGGGAGCTGTTTTTT. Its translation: CASSHAPGTYGTGELFF.